This TCR beta chain comes out of a study of T cell responses to AZD1222 COVID-19 vaccine. Study overall: Both about-4-week and about-12-week second-dose recipients were combined. General observations from the study: White British ancestry dominated among donors, who included more females, and clonal diversity was possibly underestimated. Spike-specific TCR breadth and depth grew following two AZD1222 doses.

With respect to this clone: The antigen is undetermined.

In germline, CDR1 is LNHDA, CDR2 SQIVND (reference sequence). The CDR3 is 15 amino acids. Trimming took off 5 bases at V and 1 base at J, with 13 bases between the two ends. Profiling relied on immunoSEQ multiplex PCR, and the TCRdb table lists in-frame clones only, not all of them. The sample carries about 99,000 clones, 93% recorded once. V gene TRBV19 combines with J gene TRBJ2-3, with no clear D. The source was peripheral blood, collected on day 0 of AZD1222 vaccination. The sequence was obtained from an adult in good health. Here the CDR3 DNA reads TGTGCCAGTAGTGATCTAGGAGCAGGCACAGATACGCAGTATTTT. Its translation is CASSDLGAGTDTQYF.